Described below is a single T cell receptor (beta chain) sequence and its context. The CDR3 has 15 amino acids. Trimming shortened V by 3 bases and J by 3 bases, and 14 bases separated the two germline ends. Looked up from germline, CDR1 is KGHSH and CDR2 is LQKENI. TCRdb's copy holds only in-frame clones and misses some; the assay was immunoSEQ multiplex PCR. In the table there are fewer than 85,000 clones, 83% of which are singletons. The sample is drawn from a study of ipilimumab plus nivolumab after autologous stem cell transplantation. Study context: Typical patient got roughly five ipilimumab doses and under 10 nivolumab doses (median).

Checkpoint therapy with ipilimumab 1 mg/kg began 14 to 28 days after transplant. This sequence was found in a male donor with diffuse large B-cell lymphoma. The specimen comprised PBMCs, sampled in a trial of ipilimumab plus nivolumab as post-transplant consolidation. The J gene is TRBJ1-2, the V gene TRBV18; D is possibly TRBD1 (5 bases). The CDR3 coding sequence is TGTGCCAGCTCACCCGGGACTGATAACTACTATGGCTACACCTTC. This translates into CASSPGTDNYYGYTF.